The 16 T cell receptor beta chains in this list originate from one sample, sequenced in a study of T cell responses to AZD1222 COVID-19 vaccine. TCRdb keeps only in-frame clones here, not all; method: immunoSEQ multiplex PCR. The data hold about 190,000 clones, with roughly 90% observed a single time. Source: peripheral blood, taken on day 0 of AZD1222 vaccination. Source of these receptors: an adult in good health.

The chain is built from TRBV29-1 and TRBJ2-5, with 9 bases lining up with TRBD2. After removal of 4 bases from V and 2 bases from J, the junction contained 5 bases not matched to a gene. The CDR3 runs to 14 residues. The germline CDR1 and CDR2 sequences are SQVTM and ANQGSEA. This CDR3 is CSVGGLAGQETQYF. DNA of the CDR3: TGCAGCGTTGGGGGGCTAGCGGGACAAGAGACCCAGTACTTC.

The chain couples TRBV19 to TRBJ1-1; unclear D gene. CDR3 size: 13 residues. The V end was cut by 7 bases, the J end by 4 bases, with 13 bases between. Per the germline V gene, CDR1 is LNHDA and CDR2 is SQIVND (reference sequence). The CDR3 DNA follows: TGTGCCAGTATTAAGGTAATGGGCACTGAAGCTTTCTTT. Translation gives CASIKVMGTEAFF.

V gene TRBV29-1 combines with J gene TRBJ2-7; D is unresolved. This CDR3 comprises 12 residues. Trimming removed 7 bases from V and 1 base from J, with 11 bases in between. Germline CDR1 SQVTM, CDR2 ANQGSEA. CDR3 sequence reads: CSAGRGSYEQYF. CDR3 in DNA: TGCAGCGCCGGCCGCGGATCCTACGAGCAGTACTTC.

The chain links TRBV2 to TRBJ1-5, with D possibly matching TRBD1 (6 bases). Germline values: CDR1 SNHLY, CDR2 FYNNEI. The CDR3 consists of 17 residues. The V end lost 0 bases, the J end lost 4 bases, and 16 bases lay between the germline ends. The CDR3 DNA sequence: TGTGCCAGCAGTGAAGCGCGAGGGGGTTGGCAGAATCAGCCCCAGCATTTT. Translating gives CASSEARGGWQNQPQHF. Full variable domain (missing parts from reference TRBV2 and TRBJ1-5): EPEVTQTPSHQVTQMGQEVILRCVPISNHLYFYWYRQILGQKVEFLVSFYNNEISEKSEIFDDQFSVERPDGSNFTLKIRSTKLEDSAMYFCASSEARGGWQNQPQHFGDGTRLSIL.

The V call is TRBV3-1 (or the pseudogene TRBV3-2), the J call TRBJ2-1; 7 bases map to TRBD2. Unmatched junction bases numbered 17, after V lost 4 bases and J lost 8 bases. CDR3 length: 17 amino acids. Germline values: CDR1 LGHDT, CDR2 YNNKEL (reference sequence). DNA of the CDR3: TGTGCCAGCAGCCCAAATCCGACGTACGGACTAGACTATGAGCAGTTCTTC. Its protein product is CASSPNPTYGLDYEQFF.

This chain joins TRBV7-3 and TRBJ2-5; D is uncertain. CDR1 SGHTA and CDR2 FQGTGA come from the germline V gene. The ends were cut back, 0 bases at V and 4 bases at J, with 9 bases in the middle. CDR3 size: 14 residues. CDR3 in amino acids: CASSLTPGLETQYF. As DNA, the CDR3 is TGTGCCAGCAGCTTAACGCCCGGGCTAGAGACCCAGTACTTC.

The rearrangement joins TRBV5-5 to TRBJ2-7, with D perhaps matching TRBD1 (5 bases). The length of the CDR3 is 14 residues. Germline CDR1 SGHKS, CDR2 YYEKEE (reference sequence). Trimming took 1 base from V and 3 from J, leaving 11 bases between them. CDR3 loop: CASSLRRDGYEQYF. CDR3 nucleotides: TGTGCCAGCAGCTTGCGCAGGGATGGCTACGAGCAGTACTTC.

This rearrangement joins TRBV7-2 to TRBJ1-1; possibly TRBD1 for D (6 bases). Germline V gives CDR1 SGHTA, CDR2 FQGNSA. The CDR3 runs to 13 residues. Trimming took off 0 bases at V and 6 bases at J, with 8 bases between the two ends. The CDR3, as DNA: TGTGCCAGCAGCTTAGCGCACAGGGCTGAAGCTTTCTTT. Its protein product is CASSLAHRAEAFF.

The CDR3 nucleotides read TGTGCCACCGCGGGGGAGTACACAGATACGCAGTATTTT. It codes for CATAGEYTDTQYF. This chain links TRBV13 with TRBJ2-3, with 7 bases lining up with TRBD2. V lost 10 bases, J lost 2 bases, and 6 bases stayed unmatched. Germline V gives CDR1 PRHDT, CDR2 FYEKMQ (reference sequence). This CDR3 region has 13 residues.

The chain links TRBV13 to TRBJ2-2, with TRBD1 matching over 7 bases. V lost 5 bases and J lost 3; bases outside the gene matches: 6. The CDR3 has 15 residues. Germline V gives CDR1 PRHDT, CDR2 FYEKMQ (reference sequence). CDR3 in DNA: TGTGCCAGCAGCGTCGGACAGGCTGACACCGGGGAGCTGTTTTTT. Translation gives CASSVGQADTGELFF.

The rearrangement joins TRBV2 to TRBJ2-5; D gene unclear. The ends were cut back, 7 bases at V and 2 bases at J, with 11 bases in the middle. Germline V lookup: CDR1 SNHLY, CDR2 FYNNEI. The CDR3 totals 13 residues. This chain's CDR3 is CASKRAEQETQYF. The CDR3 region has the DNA TGTGCCAGCAAACGGGCGGAGCAAGAGACCCAGTACTTC.

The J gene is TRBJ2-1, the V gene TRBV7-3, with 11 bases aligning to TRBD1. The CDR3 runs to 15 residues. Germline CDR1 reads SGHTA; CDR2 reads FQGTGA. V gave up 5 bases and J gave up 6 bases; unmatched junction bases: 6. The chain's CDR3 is CASSRTGTGGNEQFF. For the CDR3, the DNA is TGTGCCAGCAGCCGGACCGGGACAGGGGGCAATGAGCAGTTCTTC.

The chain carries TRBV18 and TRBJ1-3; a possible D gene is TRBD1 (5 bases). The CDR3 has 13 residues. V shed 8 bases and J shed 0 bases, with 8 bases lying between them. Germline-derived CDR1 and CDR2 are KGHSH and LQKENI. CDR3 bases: TGTGCCAGCCGCGACAGCTCTGGAAACACCATATATTTT. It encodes CASRDSSGNTIYF. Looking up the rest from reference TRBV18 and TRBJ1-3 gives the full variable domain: NAGVMQNPRHLVRRRGQEARLRCSPMKGHSHVYWYRQLPEEGLKFMVYLQKENIIDESGMPKERFSAEFPKEGPSILRIQQVVRGDSAAYFCASRDSSGNTIYFGEGSWLTVV.

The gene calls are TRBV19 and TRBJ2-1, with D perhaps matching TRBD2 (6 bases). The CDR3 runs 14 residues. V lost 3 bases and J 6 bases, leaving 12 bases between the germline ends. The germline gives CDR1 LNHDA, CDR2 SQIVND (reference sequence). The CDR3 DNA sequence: TGTGCCAGTAGTATTACGGGAGAGAGCAATGAGCAGTTCTTC. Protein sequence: CASSITGESNEQFF.

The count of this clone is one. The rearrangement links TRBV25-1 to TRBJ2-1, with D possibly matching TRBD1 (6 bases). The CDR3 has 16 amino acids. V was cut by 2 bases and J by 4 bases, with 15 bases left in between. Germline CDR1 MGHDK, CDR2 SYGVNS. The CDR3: CASSEASPRGYNEQFF. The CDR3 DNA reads TGTGCCAGCAGTGAAGCCTCCCCCAGGGGATACAATGAGCAGTTCTTC.

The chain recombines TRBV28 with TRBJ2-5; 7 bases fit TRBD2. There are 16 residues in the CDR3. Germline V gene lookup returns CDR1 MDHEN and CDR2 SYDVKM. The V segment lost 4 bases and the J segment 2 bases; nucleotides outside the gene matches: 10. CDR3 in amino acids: CASSSPLAGLQETQYF. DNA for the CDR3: TGTGCCAGCAGTTCCCCGTTAGCGGGCTTACAAGAGACCCAGTACTTC.